This T cell receptor delta chain was identified in a study of γδ T cells in repeated Plasmodium falciparum infection. Bulk repertoires came from Vgamma9/Vdelta2+ or Vdelta2-negative gammadelta T cells flow-sorted from PBMC. A few counts support this clone. Its target is unknown. The protein that TCRdb holds for this DNA derives from a much larger clone and differs from the translated DNA at residue 20, which likely indicates a read error; the protein shown here is translated from the DNA. Study-wide findings and caveats: Vgamma9/Vdelta2+ repertoires stayed stably polyclonal over time and infection. Compared with Australian children, Malian Vdelta2-negative repertoires seemed more clonal, less diverse, less shared.

The CDR3 runs to 22 residues. Germline CDR1 reads TSWWSYY; CDR2 reads QGS. TCRdb re-processed the multiplex PCR reads via CATT. The sample lists over 90,000 delta-chain clones; approximately 0.92% were seen once. There is no J gene call, but TRDV1 is given as the V gene; TRDD3, the D gene given by the table, was not confirmed from the DNA. The source is a pool of human donors (malaria-infected and uninfected, not separated). The sequenced material came from gamma-delta T cells from blood. The CDR3 loop reads CALGETGLPTYGTGLNTDKPIF. DNA for the CDR3: TGTGCTCTTGGGGAAACAGGCCTTCCTACATACGGTACTGGTTTAAATACGGATAAACCCATCTTT.